This T cell receptor (beta chain) was sequenced during a study of T cells in Graves' hyperthyroidism and ophthalmopathy. This clonotype showed up many times. Its specificity is not known. Germline values: CDR1 MDHEN, CDR2 SYDVKM. The CDR3 sequence is 15 residues long. With V trimmed by 5 bases and J by 4 bases, 5 bases remained unmatched. TCR beta CDR3 regions were amplified from RNA. Initially, a first-round RT-PCR of the TCR CDR3 employed the HTBI primer set. TCRdb fed the multiplex PCR reads into MiXCR, producing one record per CDR3 protein. The repertoire holds nearly 600,000 distinct CDR3 sequences, approximately 15% seen once, with about 6.6% in the top ten. General study points: Among thyroid clonotypes expanded above 0.001, most also appeared in blood.

Thyroid ultrasound and orbital computed tomography, with clinical symptoms and serum thyroxine and TRAb, informed diagnoses. The TCR comes from a young woman with Graves' ophthalmopathy. The sequencing sample was made of blood. The V gene is TRBV28, the J gene TRBJ1-6; 7 nucleotides match TRBD1. CDR3: CASSPGTVYNSPLHF. CDR3 sequence (DNA): TGTGCCAGCAGTCCTGGGACAGTTTATAATTCACCCCTCCACTTT.